These 3 T cell receptor beta chains came from one sample sequenced in a study of graft-versus-host responses after intestinal transplantation. Clones were sequenced by immunoSEQ multiplex PCR, and TCRdb holds only the in-frame ones, with some missing. The sample lists 40,000 or so clones; over 90% were seen once. This specimen was PBMCs, taken 700 to 750 days after intestinal transplantation. The receptors come from a human patient who received an intestinal transplant, so some T cells may come from the graft donor.

This chain connects TRBV5-6 to TRBJ2-5, with TRBD1 identical over 8 bases. The CDR3 runs to 17 residues. With 0 bases clipped from V and 1 base from J, the junction kept 8 bases outside the gene matches. CDR1 and CDR2 from the germline V gene are SGHDT and YYEEEE. CDR3 residues: CASSLVGQGALQETQYF. CDR3 nucleotide sequence: TGTGCCAGCAGCTTGGTCGGGCAGGGGGCCCTCCAAGAGACCCAGTACTTC.

The V and J genes are TRBV2 and TRBJ2-7; the match to TRBD2 covers 9 bases. This CDR3 comprises 15 residues. V dropped 4 bases and J dropped 7; count of bases not matched to a gene: 11. Germline CDR1 is SNHLY and CDR2 is FYNNEI. CDR3 coding DNA: TGTGCCAGCAGTGTAACCAGCGGGAGGATAGGAGAGCAGTACTTC. The encoded protein is CASSVTSGRIGEQYF.

The rearrangement links TRBV29-1 to TRBJ2-7; D is perhaps TRBD1 or TRBD2 (5 bases each). Trimming pared 7 bases from V and 0 bases from J, leaving 10 bases between. The CDR3 loop spans 12 amino acids. Germline V gene data show CDR1 as SQVTM and CDR2 as ANQGSEA. The CDR3 DNA reads as TGCAGCGCCGGGGACCTCTCCTACGAGCAGTACTTC. The encoded protein is CSAGDLSYEQYF.